A selection of T cell receptor beta chains follows, all from one sample in a study of T cell responses to AZD1222 COVID-19 vaccine. The assay was immunoSEQ multiplex PCR, and TCRdb's table has in-frame clones only and misses some. This table holds about 150,000 clones, roughly 88% found once. The sample consisted of peripheral blood, taken on day 0 of MenACWY control vaccination. These TCRs come from an adult in good health. Each CDR3 is given with its conserved first and last residue. The order of the fields is J gene, V gene, D gene, CDR3 protein. The D gene is left open where the match is weak.

j_call: TRBJ1-4; v_call: TRBV7-9; d_call: -; cdr3_aa: CASSLRGTNEKLFF
j_call: TRBJ2-7; v_call: TRBV5-1; d_call: -; cdr3_aa: CASSLRGFGYEQYF
j_call: TRBJ1-6; v_call: TRBV19; d_call: -; cdr3_aa: CASSRWESGSPLHF
j_call: TRBJ1-6; v_call: TRBV11-3; d_call: -; cdr3_aa: CASSLGTVGASPLHF
j_call: TRBJ2-4; v_call: TRBV3-1/TRBV3-2; d_call: -; cdr3_aa: CASSLKSDASIQYF
j_call: TRBJ1-2; v_call: TRBV5-1; d_call: TRBD1; cdr3_aa: CASSLMTGDYGYTF
j_call: TRBJ1-2; v_call: TRBV23-1; d_call: -; cdr3_aa: CASSPRPHVNYGYTF
j_call: TRBJ2-5; v_call: TRBV6-2/TRBV6-3; d_call: TRBD2; cdr3_aa: CASSYAGGTEETQYF
j_call: TRBJ2-1; v_call: TRBV7-3; d_call: -; cdr3_aa: CASSLMGGTNNEQFF
j_call: TRBJ2-7; v_call: TRBV5-1; d_call: -; cdr3_aa: CASSWGTDRGGGYEQYF
j_call: TRBJ1-1; v_call: TRBV11-2; d_call: -; cdr3_aa: CASSPSPRSNTEAFF
j_call: TRBJ2-2; v_call: TRBV24-1; d_call: -; cdr3_aa: CATAGPRVNTGELFF
j_call: TRBJ2-7; v_call: TRBV3-1/TRBV3-2; d_call: -; cdr3_aa: CASSLGQLGYEQYF
j_call: TRBJ2-7; v_call: TRBV5-1; d_call: -; cdr3_aa: CASSLGLIDEQYF
j_call: TRBJ2-5; v_call: TRBV25-1; d_call: -; cdr3_aa: CASSEPGREETQYF
j_call: TRBJ1-1; v_call: TRBV13; d_call: -; cdr3_aa: CASCRRTANTEAFF
j_call: TRBJ2-7; v_call: TRBV19; d_call: TRBD1; cdr3_aa: CASSIRGGGGQGVYEQYF
j_call: TRBJ2-3; v_call: TRBV9; d_call: TRBD2; cdr3_aa: CASRPGTSGSSDTQYF
j_call: TRBJ2-3; v_call: TRBV30; d_call: -; cdr3_aa: CASSRDSADTQYF
j_call: TRBJ2-5; v_call: TRBV7-3; d_call: -; cdr3_aa: CASSLTPSVGAQETQYF
j_call: TRBJ2-2; v_call: TRBV7-2; d_call: -; cdr3_aa: CASSEGYTGELFF
j_call: TRBJ1-2; v_call: TRBV15; d_call: -; cdr3_aa: CATSREGVNYGYTF
j_call: TRBJ1-1; v_call: TRBV28; d_call: -; cdr3_aa: CASRPGLMNTEAFF
j_call: TRBJ2-7; v_call: TRBV14; d_call: TRBD1; cdr3_aa: CASSSGQISYEQYF
j_call: TRBJ2-1; v_call: TRBV28; d_call: -; cdr3_aa: CASSLTTDEQFF
j_call: TRBJ2-7; v_call: TRBV12-3/TRBV12-4; d_call: -; cdr3_aa: CASSFGSYEQYF
j_call: TRBJ2-5; v_call: TRBV12-2; d_call: -; cdr3_aa: CASRLAKRTSGQETQYF
j_call: TRBJ2-2; v_call: TRBV7-6; d_call: -; cdr3_aa: CASSSFSSGSGTGELFF
j_call: TRBJ1-6; v_call: TRBV4-1; d_call: -; cdr3_aa: CASSQGHLSNSPLHF
j_call: TRBJ2-1; v_call: TRBV19; d_call: -; cdr3_aa: CASRPPGYYNEQFF
j_call: TRBJ2-6; v_call: TRBV28; d_call: -; cdr3_aa: CASSLLSTSRSSGANVLTF
j_call: TRBJ2-3; v_call: TRBV2; d_call: TRBD2; cdr3_aa: CANKRTSSDTQYF
j_call: TRBJ1-1; v_call: TRBV18; d_call: -; cdr3_aa: CASSPRVWETEAFF
j_call: TRBJ1-1; v_call: TRBV19; d_call: -; cdr3_aa: CASSSRVYPPFF
j_call: TRBJ1-6; v_call: TRBV5-5; d_call: -; cdr3_aa: CASSFQVDNSPLHF
j_call: TRBJ2-1; v_call: TRBV7-2; d_call: -; cdr3_aa: CASSLVQGDEQFF
j_call: TRBJ1-6; v_call: TRBV30; d_call: -; cdr3_aa: CAWSDNSPLHF
j_call: TRBJ2-7; v_call: TRBV28; d_call: TRBD2; cdr3_aa: CASRGSGRFEQYF
j_call: TRBJ1-4; v_call: TRBV15; d_call: -; cdr3_aa: CATNRDLLGEKLFF
j_call: TRBJ2-1; v_call: TRBV4-1; d_call: -; cdr3_aa: CASSQVDIYNEQFF
j_call: TRBJ1-5; v_call: TRBV28; d_call: TRBD1; cdr3_aa: CASSLLGQGAVYSNQPQHF
j_call: TRBJ2-1; v_call: TRBV10-2; d_call: TRBD1; cdr3_aa: CASIEDRLTYNEQFF
j_call: TRBJ1-6; v_call: TRBV11-3; d_call: -; cdr3_aa: CASSAHSPLHF
j_call: TRBJ2-7; v_call: TRBV23-1; d_call: -; cdr3_aa: CASSQRAGVNVYEQYF
j_call: TRBJ1-5; v_call: TRBV28; d_call: -; cdr3_aa: CASSLFITGYSNQPQHF